This TCR beta chain was sequenced during a study of vaccination and CD4 T cells after COVID-19 (dated by TCRdb to between 2021 and 2024). Looking at the study overall: The convalescent cohort comprised six males and four females, including two Hispanic individuals, seven Caucasians, two Asians and one multiracial person. Post-COVID blood samples were collected from convalescent patients a median of about 92 days after diagnosis, with a range of roughly 30 to 170 days. The spike-specific CD4+ TCR repertoire was compared before and after mRNA vaccination in about nine COVID-19 convalescent patients and a handful of infection-naive healthy vaccine recipients. Post-vaccine blood samples were obtained a median of about 70 days after the second vaccine dose, with a range of roughly 13 to 250 days. For stimulating the cultures, overlapping spike peptide pools were used, derived from SARS-CoV-2 as well as from the common cold coronaviruses HCoV-NL63, HCoV-OC43 and HCoV-229E. In control cultures, a CEFX viral epitope pool was used as positive control, an HIV-1 Nef peptide pool was used as negative control, or no peptide was added. Participants received two doses of either the Pfizer-BioNTech BNT162b2 vaccine (n=8) or the Moderna mRNA-1273 vaccine (n=2). An earlier paper using these donors assessed, at the TCR clonotype level, memory CD4+ T cell crossreactivity between SARS-CoV-2 and common cold coronavirus spike proteins. On the study overall, not on this receptor specifically: An increase in the median number of SARS-CoV-2-reactive clonotypes from 21 after infection to a few dozen after vaccination was observed, but the change was not found to be significant. Among convalescent patients, a median roughly 90% of the SARS-CoV-2-reactive clones seen after vaccination appeared only after vaccination, which suggests priming specific to the vaccine. Of the vaccine-specific clones found in convalescent patients, nearly all (304 of 307) were mono-reactive for SARS-CoV-2 spike instead of being cross-reactive with common cold coronaviruses. The study included relatively few convalescent patients and did not analyze early timepoints after natural infection.

The treatment or condition label here, explained by the study, means: roughly 10-day PBMC culture with coronavirus spike peptide pools or control peptides (ViraFEST assay). CD4+ T cells from unexposed donors were collected before the COVID-19 pandemic (2011-2018). The ViraFEST assay was used in the study, in which antigen-specific T cells were expanded with peptide pools and expanded clonotypes were subsequently identified by TCR sequencing. Approximately 2.1 million PBMCs per well were cultured in IMDM with approximately 5.2% human AB serum and approximately 10 IU/ml IL-2, plus 10 ug/ml peptide pools. On days 3 and 7, half of the culture medium was replaced with fresh IL-2-containing medium. After approximately eleven days of culture, CD4+ T cells were isolated by negative selection with the EasySep CD4+ T cell isolation kit. Unexposed donor CD4+ T cells were tested for reactivity to SARS-CoV-2 S and N and four common cold coronavirus spike pools, as cell number allowed. Ficoll-Paque Plus gradient centrifugation was used to isolate PBMCs from whole blood, and the isolated PBMCs were then either used fresh or cryopreserved at -140C. Culture conditions were generally each tested in triplicate wells. Leukapheresis product for the unexposed donors was bought commercially.

The library relied on PCR. DNA from cultured CD4+ T cells was subjected to TCR sequencing with the Oncomine TCR Beta short-read assay at the Johns Hopkins FTIC core. The QIAamp micro DNA kit was used to extract genomic DNA from the cultured CD4+ T cells. Oncomine TCR Beta libraries made from cultured CD4+ T cells were pooled using unique dual indexes and sequenced on an Illumina iSeq 100. Regarding the original processing steps: Non-productive sequences were removed, and CDR3s not starting with C, not ending with F or W, or shorter than 7 amino acids were discarded. Antigen-specific clonotypes were identified using the MANAFEST web application through comparison of peptide-stimulated wells with reference and other culture wells. For a clone to be called positive, the clone needed an FDR below 0.05, an odds ratio above 5, and a productive frequency above 0.1% in at least two of three replicate wells. A clonotype was classed as cross-reactive if the clonotype showed significant expansion both in SARS-CoV-2 spike wells and in at least one common cold coronavirus spike condition. CDR3 homology was assessed with Levenshtein distances (stringdist) and unrooted phylogenetic trees (ape) in R version 3.6.1. TCRdb trimmed the raw reads at Q25, called clones with MiXCR and kept productive beta chains. Identical CDR3 protein sequences are pooled into one entry, listed with their most common genes and DNA. TCRdb, not the authors, supplied the V and J calls. The sample table holds 9,000 or so distinct CDR3 sequences, of which approximately 48% were seen once. The ten largest account for 24% of the sample.

As to this clonotype: Its antigen remains undetermined. No much larger clone is present one base from it, and per-base qualities are unavailable.

Sequencing was done on a sample of CD4+ T cells from blood, cultured in vitro. This receptor was taken from a human donor in good health.

The CDR3 protein is CASSQRQVGKGSYEQYF. The DNA reads as follows: TGTGCCAGCAGCCAAAGGCAGGTTGGGAAGGGGTCCTACGAGCAGTACTTC. Recombination connected TRBV7-8 to TRBJ2-7; TRBD1 is perhaps the D gene, given 5 matching bases. CDR1 and CDR2, per the germline V gene, are SGHVS and FQNEAQ. A distance of 21 bases separates the germline ends of V and J, which lose 5 bases and 1 base respectively. The CDR3 goes from the cysteine to the phenylalanine over 17 residues. Kept here is only the CDR3 DNA, which spans 51 bases and is read in frame from base 1.